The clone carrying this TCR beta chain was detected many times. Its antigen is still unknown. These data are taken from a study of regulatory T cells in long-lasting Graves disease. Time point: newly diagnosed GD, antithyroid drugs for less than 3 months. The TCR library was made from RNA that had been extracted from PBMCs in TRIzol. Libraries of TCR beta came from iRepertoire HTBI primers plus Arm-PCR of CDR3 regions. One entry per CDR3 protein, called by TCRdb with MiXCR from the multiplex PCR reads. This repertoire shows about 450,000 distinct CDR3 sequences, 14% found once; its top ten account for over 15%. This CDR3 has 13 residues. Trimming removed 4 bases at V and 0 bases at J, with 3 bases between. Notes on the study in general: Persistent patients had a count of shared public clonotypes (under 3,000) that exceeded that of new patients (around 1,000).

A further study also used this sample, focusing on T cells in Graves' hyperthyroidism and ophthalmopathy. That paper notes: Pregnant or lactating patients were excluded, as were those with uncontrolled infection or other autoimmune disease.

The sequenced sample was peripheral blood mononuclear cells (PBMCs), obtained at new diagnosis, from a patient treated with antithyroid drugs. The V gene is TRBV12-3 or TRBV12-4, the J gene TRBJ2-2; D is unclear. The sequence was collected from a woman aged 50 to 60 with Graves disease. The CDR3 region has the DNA TGTGCCAGCAGTTGGGCGAACACCGGGGAGCTGTTTTTT. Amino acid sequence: CASSWANTGELFF.